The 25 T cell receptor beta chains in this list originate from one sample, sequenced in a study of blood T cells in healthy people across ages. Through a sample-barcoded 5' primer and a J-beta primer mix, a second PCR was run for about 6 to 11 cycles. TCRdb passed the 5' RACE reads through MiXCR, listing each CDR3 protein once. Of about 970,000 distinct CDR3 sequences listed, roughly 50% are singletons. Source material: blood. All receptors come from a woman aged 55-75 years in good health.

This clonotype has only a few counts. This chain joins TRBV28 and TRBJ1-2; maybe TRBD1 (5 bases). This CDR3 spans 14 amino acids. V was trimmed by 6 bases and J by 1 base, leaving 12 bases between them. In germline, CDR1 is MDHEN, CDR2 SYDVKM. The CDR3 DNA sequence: TGTGCCAGCAGCAGGGCTGTCAATAACTATGGCTACACCTTC. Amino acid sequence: CASSRAVNNYGYTF.

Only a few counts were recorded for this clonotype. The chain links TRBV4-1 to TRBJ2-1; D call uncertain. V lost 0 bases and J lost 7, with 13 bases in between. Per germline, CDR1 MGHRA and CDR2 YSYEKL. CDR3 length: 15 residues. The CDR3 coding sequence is TGCGCCAGCAGCCAAGATCCGACCACGCGGAATGAGCAGTTCTTC. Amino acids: CASSQDPTTRNEQFF.

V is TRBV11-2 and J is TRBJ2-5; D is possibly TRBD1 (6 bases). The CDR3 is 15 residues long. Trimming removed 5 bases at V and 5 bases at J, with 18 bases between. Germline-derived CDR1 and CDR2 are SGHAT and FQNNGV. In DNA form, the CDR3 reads TGTGCCAGCAGCGACCCTGTACAGGGAACGGAGACCCAGTACTTC. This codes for CASSDPVQGTETQYF.

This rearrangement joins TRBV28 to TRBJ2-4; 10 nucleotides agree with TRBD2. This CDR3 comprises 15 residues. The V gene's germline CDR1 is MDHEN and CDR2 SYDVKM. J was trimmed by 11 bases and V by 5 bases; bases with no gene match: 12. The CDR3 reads CASSGGLARRSVQYF. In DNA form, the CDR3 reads TGTGCCAGCAGTGGGGGACTAGCGAGGCGATCGGTTCAGTACTTC.

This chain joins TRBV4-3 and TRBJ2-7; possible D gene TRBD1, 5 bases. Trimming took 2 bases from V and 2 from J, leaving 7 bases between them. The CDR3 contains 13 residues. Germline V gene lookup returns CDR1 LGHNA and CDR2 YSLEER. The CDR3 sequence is CASSQTRAYEQYF. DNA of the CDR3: TGCGCCAGCAGCCAAACCAGGGCCTACGAGCAGTACTTC.

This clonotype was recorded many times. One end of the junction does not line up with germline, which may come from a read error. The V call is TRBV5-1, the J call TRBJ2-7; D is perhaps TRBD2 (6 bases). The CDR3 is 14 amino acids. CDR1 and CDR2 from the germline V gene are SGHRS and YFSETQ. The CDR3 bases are TGTGCCAGCAGTCTCGGACTAAGCTCCTACGAGCAGTACTTC. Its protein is CASSLGLSSYEQYF. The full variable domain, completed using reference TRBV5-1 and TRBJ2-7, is KAGVTQTPRYLIKTRGQQVTLSCSPISGHRSVSWYQQTPGQGLQFLFEYFSETQRNKGNFPGRFSGRQFSNSRSEMNVSTLELGDSALYLCASSLGLSSYEQYFGPGTRLTVT.

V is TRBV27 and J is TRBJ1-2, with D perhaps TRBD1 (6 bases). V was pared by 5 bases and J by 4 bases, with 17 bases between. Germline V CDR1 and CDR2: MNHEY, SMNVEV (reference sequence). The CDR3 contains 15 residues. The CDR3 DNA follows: TGTGCCAGCAGTCGTGTGGGGCAGGGGAGCTATGGCTACACCTTC. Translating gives CASSRVGQGSYGYTF.

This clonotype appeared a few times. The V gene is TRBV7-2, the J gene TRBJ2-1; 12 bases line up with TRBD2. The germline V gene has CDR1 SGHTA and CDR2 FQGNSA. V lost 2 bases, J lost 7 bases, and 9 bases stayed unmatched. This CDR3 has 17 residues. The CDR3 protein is CASSLRLAGATQNEQFF. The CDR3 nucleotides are TGTGCCAGCAGCTTAAGACTAGCGGGAGCCACACAGAATGAGCAGTTCTTC. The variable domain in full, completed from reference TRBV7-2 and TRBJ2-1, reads GAGVSQSPSNKVTEKGKDVELRCDPISGHTALYWYRQSLGQGLEFLIYFQGNSAPDKSGLPSDRFSAERTGGSVSTLTIQRTQQEDSAVYLCASSLRLAGATQNEQFFGPGTRLTVL.

CDR3 protein: CASSTRGTAGNTF. In nucleotides, the CDR3 is TGCGCCAGCAGCACCCGCGGGACGGCAGGCAACACCTTC. The chain employs TRBV5-1 and TRBJ1-2; D might be TRBD1 (5 bases). Germline V gene data show CDR1 as SGHRS and CDR2 as YFSETQ. There are 13 residues in the CDR3. Trimming removed 4 bases at V and 12 bases at J, with 19 bases between.

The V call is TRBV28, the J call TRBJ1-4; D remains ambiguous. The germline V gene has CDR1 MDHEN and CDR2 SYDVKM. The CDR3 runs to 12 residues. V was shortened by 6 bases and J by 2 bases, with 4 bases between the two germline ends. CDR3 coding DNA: TGTGCCAGCAGAGTTACTAATGAAAAACTGTTTTTT. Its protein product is CASRVTNEKLFF.

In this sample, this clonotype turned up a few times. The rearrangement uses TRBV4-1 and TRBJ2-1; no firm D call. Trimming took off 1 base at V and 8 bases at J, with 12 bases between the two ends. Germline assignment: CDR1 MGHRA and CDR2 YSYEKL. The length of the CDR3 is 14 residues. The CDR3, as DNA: TGCGCCAGCAGCCAAGGCTGGGTTCAGGATGAGCAGTTCTTC. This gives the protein CASSQGWVQDEQFF.

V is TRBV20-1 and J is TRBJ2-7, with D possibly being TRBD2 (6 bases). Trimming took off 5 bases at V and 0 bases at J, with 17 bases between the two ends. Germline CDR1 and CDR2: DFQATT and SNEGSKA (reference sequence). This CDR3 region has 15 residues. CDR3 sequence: CSALPLADLSYEQYF. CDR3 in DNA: TGCAGTGCTCTACCCTTAGCGGACCTCTCCTACGAGCAGTACTTC.

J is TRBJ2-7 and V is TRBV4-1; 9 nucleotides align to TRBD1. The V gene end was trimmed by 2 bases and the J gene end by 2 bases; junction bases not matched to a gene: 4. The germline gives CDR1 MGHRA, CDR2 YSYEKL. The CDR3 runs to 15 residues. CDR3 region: CASSQTGQGPYEQYF. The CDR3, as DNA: TGCGCCAGCAGCCAAACTGGACAGGGGCCCTACGAGCAGTACTTC.

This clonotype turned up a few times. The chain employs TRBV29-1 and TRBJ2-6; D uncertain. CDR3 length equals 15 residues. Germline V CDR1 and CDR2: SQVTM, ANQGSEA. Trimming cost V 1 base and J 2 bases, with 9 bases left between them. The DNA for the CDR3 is TGCAGCGTTGAAGCAGGATCCCCTGGGGCCAACGTCCTGACTTTC. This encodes CSVEAGSPGANVLTF.

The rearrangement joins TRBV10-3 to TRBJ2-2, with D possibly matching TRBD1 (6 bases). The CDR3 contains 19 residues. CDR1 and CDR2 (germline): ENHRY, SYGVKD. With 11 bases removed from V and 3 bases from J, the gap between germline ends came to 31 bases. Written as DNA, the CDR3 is TGTGCCGCGCAGTGCTCCGGGACAAGGCGTCAGGGGTACACCGGGGAGCTGTTTTTT. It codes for CAAQCSGTRRQGYTGELFF.

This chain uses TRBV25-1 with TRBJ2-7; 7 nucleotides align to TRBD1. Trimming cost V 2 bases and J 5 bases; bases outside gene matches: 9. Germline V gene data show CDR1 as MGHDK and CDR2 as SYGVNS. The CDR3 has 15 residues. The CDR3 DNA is TGTGCCAGCAGTGAACTGGGACAGAGCCCCGACGAGCAGTACTTC. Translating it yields CASSELGQSPDEQYF.

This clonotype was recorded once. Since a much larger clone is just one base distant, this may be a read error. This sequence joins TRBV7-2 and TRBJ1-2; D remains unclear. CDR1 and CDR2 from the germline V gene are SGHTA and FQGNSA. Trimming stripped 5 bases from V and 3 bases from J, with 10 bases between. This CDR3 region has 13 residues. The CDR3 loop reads CASSVDGYYGYTF. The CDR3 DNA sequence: TGTGCCAGCAGCGTAGACGGTTACTATGGCTACACCTTC.

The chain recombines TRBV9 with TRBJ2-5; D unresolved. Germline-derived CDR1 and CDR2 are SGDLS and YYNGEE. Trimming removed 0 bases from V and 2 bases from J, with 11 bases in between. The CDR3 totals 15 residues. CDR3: CASSVGPQIQETQYF. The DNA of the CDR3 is TGTGCCAGCAGCGTAGGTCCCCAGATACAAGAGACCCAGTACTTC.

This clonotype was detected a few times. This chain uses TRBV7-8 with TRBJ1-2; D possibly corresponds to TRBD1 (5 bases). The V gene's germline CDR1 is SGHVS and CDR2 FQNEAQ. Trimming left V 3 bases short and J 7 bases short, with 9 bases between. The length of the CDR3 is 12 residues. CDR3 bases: TGTGCCAGCAGCTTTGTCAGGGCTGGCTACACCTTC. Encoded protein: CASSFVRAGYTF.

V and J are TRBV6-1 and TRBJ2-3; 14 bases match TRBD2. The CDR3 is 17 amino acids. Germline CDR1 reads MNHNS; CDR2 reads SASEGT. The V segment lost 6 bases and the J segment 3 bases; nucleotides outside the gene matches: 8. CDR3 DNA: TGTGCCAGCAGCATGGGAGGACTAGCGGGAGGAACAGATACGCAGTATTTT. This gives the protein CASSMGGLAGGTDTQYF.

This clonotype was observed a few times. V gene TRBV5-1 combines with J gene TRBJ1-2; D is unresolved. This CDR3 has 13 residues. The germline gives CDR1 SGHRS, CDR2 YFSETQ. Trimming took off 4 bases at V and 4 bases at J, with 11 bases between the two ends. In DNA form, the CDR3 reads TGCGCCAGCAGCGTCGAACAAGGCTATGGCTACACCTTC. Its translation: CASSVEQGYGYTF.

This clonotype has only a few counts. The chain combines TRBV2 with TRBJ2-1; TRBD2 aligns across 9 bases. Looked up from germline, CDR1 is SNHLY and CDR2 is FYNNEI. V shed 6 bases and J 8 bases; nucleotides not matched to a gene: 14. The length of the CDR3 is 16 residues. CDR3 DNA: TGTGCCAGCAGAGCCCGTATAGCGGGAGTATGGGATGAGCAGTTCTTC. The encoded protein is CASRARIAGVWDEQFF.

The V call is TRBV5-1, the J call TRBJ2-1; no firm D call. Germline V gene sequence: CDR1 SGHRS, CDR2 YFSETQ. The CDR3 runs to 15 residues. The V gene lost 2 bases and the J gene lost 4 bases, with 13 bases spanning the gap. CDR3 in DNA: TGCGCCAGCAGCTTCCTCGCGGCGAATTACAATGAGCAGTTCTTC. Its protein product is CASSFLAANYNEQFF. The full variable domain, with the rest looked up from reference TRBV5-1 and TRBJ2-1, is KAGVTQTPRYLIKTRGQQVTLSCSPISGHRSVSWYQQTPGQGLQFLFEYFSETQRNKGNFPGRFSGRQFSNSRSEMNVSTLELGDSALYLCASSFLAANYNEQFFGPGTRLTVL.

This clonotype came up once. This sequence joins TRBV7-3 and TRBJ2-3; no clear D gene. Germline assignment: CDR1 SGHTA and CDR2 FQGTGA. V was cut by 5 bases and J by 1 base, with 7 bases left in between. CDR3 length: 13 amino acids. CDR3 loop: CASSNTRTDTQYF. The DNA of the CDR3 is TGTGCCAGCAGCAATACCCGCACAGATACGCAGTATTTT.

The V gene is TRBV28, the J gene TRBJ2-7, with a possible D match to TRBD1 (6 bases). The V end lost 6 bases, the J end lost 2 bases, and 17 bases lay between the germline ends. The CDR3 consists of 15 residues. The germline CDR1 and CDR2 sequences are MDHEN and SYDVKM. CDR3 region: CASSTHTGYTYEQYF. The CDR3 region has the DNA TGTGCCAGCAGCACCCATACAGGGTACACCTACGAGCAGTACTTC.